Following are 27 T cell receptor beta chains from one sample sequenced in a study of identical twins. One entry per CDR3 protein results from TCRdb running MiXCR on the 5' RACE reads. The top ten hold roughly 3.6% of the sample, which has 250,000 or so distinct CDR3 sequences, about 7% seen once. These data were also reused for a study on yellow fever vaccine responses in identical twins.

The sequenced sample was memory (CD45RO+) T cells sorted from blood. The receptors originated from a woman aged 18-35 years in good health.

This clonotype was observed at least ten times. V and J are TRBV7-9 and TRBJ2-1, with 7 bases lining up with TRBD2. CDR1 is SEHNR and CDR2 is FQNEAQ in the germline V gene (reference sequence). The ends lost 5 bases at V and 6 bases at J; junction bases unmatched: 13. This CDR3 is built from 16 residues. The CDR3 region has the DNA TGTGCCAGCAGCCCTCACCGGACACTAGCGAGCAATGAGCAGTTCTTC. It yields the protein CASSPHRTLASNEQFF.

This clonotype appeared a few times. This rearrangement joins TRBV20-1 to TRBJ2-1; D remains unclear. The CDR3 consists of 12 residues. V was cut by 7 bases and J by 8 bases, with 15 bases left in between. Germline V gene lookup returns CDR1 DFQATT and CDR2 SNEGSKA (reference sequence). Written as DNA, the CDR3 is TGCAGTGGTCGATCAGTTACCCATGAGCAGTTCTTC. Its translation: CSGRSVTHEQFF.

This clonotype was recorded a few times. V and J are TRBV20-1 and TRBJ2-5, with TRBD2 as a possible D gene (6 bases). The CDR3 is 16 amino acids. Germline CDR1 is DFQATT and CDR2 is SNEGSKA (reference sequence). Trimming took off 0 bases at V and 5 bases at J, with 19 bases between the two ends. The CDR3 reads CSARDPPGVGKETQYF. The CDR3 bases are TGCAGTGCTAGAGATCCCCCGGGGGTGGGGAAGGAGACCCAGTACTTC.

There are many counts of this clonotype. The chain links TRBV5-1 to TRBJ2-2; the match to TRBD2 covers 7 bases. The germline V gene has CDR1 SGHRS and CDR2 YFSETQ. The CDR3 spans 17 residues. Unmatched junction bases numbered 9, after V lost 4 bases and J lost 0 bases. CDR3 nucleotides: TGCGCCAGCAGCCGCGGGGCTAGCGGATCGAACACCGGGGAGCTGTTTTTT. It yields the protein CASSRGASGSNTGELFF.

Many counts were recorded for this clonotype. This sequence joins TRBV12-3 or TRBV12-4 and TRBJ1-2; TRBD1 aligns across 7 bases. The CDR3 totals 14 residues. Trimming took 3 bases from V and 6 from J; bases not matched to a gene: 7. DNA for the CDR3: TGTGCCAGCAGTTTGGTAGGGGGCAATAATGGCTACACCTTC. Translating gives CASSLVGGNNGYTF.

J is TRBJ1-1 and V is TRBV2, with TRBD1 as a possible D gene (6 bases). The V gene's germline CDR1 is SNHLY and CDR2 FYNNEI. The ends were cut back, 4 bases at V and 6 bases at J, with 15 bases in the middle. The CDR3 covers 14 residues. CDR3 sequence reads: CASSGSRGGAEAFF. CDR3 sequence (DNA): TGTGCCAGCAGTGGGTCCAGAGGGGGTGCTGAAGCTTTCTTT.

The chain joins TRBV6-5 to TRBJ1-1; tentative D call: TRBD1 (6 bases). Trimming removed 9 bases from V and 0 bases from J, with 8 bases in between. CDR1 is MNHEY, CDR2 SVGAGI, per germline. CDR3 length equals 12 residues. DNA for the CDR3: TGTGCCAGTCGGACAGTGAACACTGAAGCTTTCTTT. Protein sequence: CASRTVNTEAFF.

This clonotype was observed a few times. This chain connects TRBV6-1 to TRBJ2-1; 10 nucleotides agree with TRBD2. The CDR3 covers 15 residues. Germline assignment: CDR1 MNHNS and CDR2 SASEGT. Germline trimming cut 3 bases from V and 8 bases from J; bases unmatched to any gene: 7. Here the CDR3 reads CASSDGLAAGHEQFF. CDR3 DNA sequence: TGTGCCAGCAGTGACGGACTAGCGGCCGGCCATGAGCAGTTCTTC.

The chain recombines TRBV20-1 with TRBJ1-1; D not resolved. The germline gives CDR1 DFQATT, CDR2 SNEGSKA (reference sequence). The CDR3 loop spans 13 amino acids. Trimming removed 0 bases from V and 8 bases from J, with 13 bases in between. In DNA, the CDR3 is TGCAGTGCTAGAGATCTGGTGAGGGCCGAAGCTTTCTTT. Translation: CSARDLVRAEAFF.

The chain has TRBV10-2 and TRBJ2-5; the match to TRBD2 covers 13 bases. V was clipped by 3 bases and J by 2 bases; unmatched bases: 3. The CDR3 contains 16 residues. CDR1 is WSHSY and CDR2 is SAAADI in the germline V gene. The CDR3 region has the DNA TGCGCCAGCAGTGAAGGACTAGCGGGGGCTCAAGAGACCCAGTACTTC. Its translation is CASSEGLAGAQETQYF.

The chain recombines TRBV7-6 with TRBJ2-2; 8 bases map to TRBD2. Trimming at V came to 2 bases and at J to 5 bases, leaving 4 bases not matched to a gene. From germline, CDR1 is SGHVS and CDR2 FNYEAQ. This CDR3 spans 15 amino acids. The CDR3 reads CASSLFGGGTGELFF. The CDR3 coding sequence is TGTGCCAGCAGCTTATTCGGGGGGGGAACCGGGGAGCTGTTTTTT.

This clonotype occurred a few times. The V and J genes are TRBV4-1 and TRBJ1-5; possibly TRBD1 for D (5 bases). V was pared by 4 bases and J by 12 bases, with 19 bases between. The CDR3 loop spans 14 amino acids. In germline, CDR1 is MGHRA, CDR2 YSYEKL. The CDR3 reads CASSPQEGDRDQHF. Here the CDR3 DNA reads TGCGCCAGCAGCCCGCAAGAGGGAGACAGAGACCAGCATTTT.

This clonotype has at least ten counts. This rearrangement joins TRBV3-1 to TRBJ2-7; the D is unclear. The CDR3 runs to 14 residues. Germline V gene lookup returns CDR1 LGHDT and CDR2 YNNKEL (reference sequence). V lost 1 base, J lost 4 bases, and 11 bases lay in between. The DNA of the CDR3 is TGTGCCAGCAGCCAAGGCAACCTCCCATACGAGCAGTACTTC. It yields the protein CASSQGNLPYEQYF.

This clonotype was recorded at least ten times. The chain links TRBV5-1 to TRBJ2-3; D possibly corresponds to TRBD1 (5 bases). CDR1 is SGHRS and CDR2 is YFSETQ in the germline V gene. The V end was cut by 0 bases, the J end by 4 bases, with 9 bases between. The CDR3 totals 14 residues. The CDR3 DNA follows: TGCGCCAGCAGCTTGGTTCTGACAGCAGATACGCAGTATTTT. The encoded protein is CASSLVLTADTQYF.

This clonotype has more than one count but fewer than ten. The chain couples TRBV7-3 to TRBJ2-1; 12 positions agree with TRBD2. In germline, CDR1 is SGHTA, CDR2 FQGTGA. Unmatched junction bases numbered 4, after V lost 4 bases and J lost 6 bases. The CDR3 has 15 residues. The CDR3 reads CASSYLAGGLNEQFF. As DNA, the CDR3 is TGTGCCAGCAGCTACCTAGCGGGAGGGCTCAATGAGCAGTTCTTC.

This clonotype was seen at least ten times. The chain couples TRBV12-3 or TRBV12-4 to TRBJ2-7; D not resolved. This CDR3 is built from 11 residues. With 5 bases removed from V and 5 bases from J, the gap between germline ends came to 7 bases. CDR3 sequence: CASSKTHEQYF. The CDR3 DNA sequence: TGTGCCAGCAGTAAGACCCACGAGCAGTACTTC.

This clonotype came up many times. The chain recombines TRBV7-9 with TRBJ2-1; 8 bases map to TRBD1. There are 16 residues in the CDR3. The germline CDR1 and CDR2 sequences are SEHNR and FQNEAQ (reference sequence). V dropped 5 bases and J dropped 2; count of bases not matched to a gene: 8. The DNA of the CDR3 is TGTGCCAGCAGCGCCGAGACAGGGGTACCCTACAATGAGCAGTTCTTC. Translating gives CASSAETGVPYNEQFF. The whole variable domain, remainder taken from reference TRBV7-9 and TRBJ2-1, is DTGVSQNPRHKITKRGQNVTFRCDPISEHNRLYWYRQTLGQGPEFLTYFQNEAQLEKSRLLSDRFSAERPKGSFSTLEIQRTEQGDSAMYLCASSAETGVPYNEQFFGPGTRLTVL.

The chain is built from TRBV4-1 and TRBJ2-1; 9 bases fit TRBD2. CDR1 is MGHRA and CDR2 is YSYEKL in the germline V gene. The CDR3 spans 16 residues. Germline trimming cut 4 bases from V and 8 bases from J; bases unmatched to any gene: 12. As DNA, the CDR3 is TGCGCCAGCAGCCCCACGGCAGCGGGAGGAAGGGATGAGCAGTTCTTC. The encoded protein is CASSPTAAGGRDEQFF.

This clonotype has at least ten counts. The chain recombines TRBV4-2 with TRBJ2-1, with D perhaps being TRBD1 or TRBD2 (6 bases each). V was trimmed by 4 bases and J by 5 bases, leaving 12 bases between them. CDR1 LGHNA and CDR2 YNFKEQ come from the germline V gene. CDR3 length: 14 amino acids. The CDR3, as DNA: TGTGCCAGCAGCCTCGGGGGACATAACAATGAGCAGTTCTTC. Its translation is CASSLGGHNNEQFF.

This clonotype was seen at least ten times. The rearrangement joins TRBV7-8 to TRBJ2-7, with TRBD2 matching 8 bases. V dropped 0 bases and J dropped 9; count of bases not matched to a gene: 7. Germline V gives CDR1 SGHVS, CDR2 FQNEAQ. This CDR3 is 14 amino acids long. The CDR3 coding sequence is TGTGCCAGCAGCTTAGCCACTAGCGGTGGAGTGCAGTACTTC. As protein: CASSLATSGGVQYF.

J is TRBJ2-1 and V is TRBV19, with 12 positions matching TRBD2. The CDR3 has 18 amino acids. Looked up from germline, CDR1 is LNHDA and CDR2 is SQIVND (reference sequence). Trimming removed 0 bases from V and 7 bases from J; junction bases left unmatched: 10. CDR3 protein: CASSIDYGLAGSKNEQFF. The DNA for the CDR3 is TGTGCCAGTAGTATAGACTACGGACTAGCGGGAAGTAAGAATGAGCAGTTCTTC.

This clonotype was seen ten or more times. J is TRBJ2-3 and V is TRBV18; no clear D gene. V was trimmed by 10 bases and J by 1 base, leaving 15 bases between them. The CDR3 totals 14 residues. Germline CDR1 is KGHSH and CDR2 is LQKENI. This CDR3 is CATGEVFGTDTQYF. CDR3 coding DNA: TGTGCCACCGGAGAGGTGTTTGGCACAGATACGCAGTATTTT.

Many counts were recorded for this clonotype. This sequence joins TRBV4-1 and TRBJ1-4, with 10 bases aligning to TRBD1. Germline CDR1 is MGHRA and CDR2 is YSYEKL. V dropped 3 bases and J dropped 8; count of bases not matched to a gene: 9. This CDR3 region has 16 residues. CDR3 nucleotide sequence: TGCGCCAGCAGCCACCACGGGACAGGGGTCGGCGAAAAACTGTTTTTT. Its translation is CASSHHGTGVGEKLFF.

This clonotype was counted between two and nine times. The V and J genes are TRBV7-6 and TRBJ1-4; D gene unclear. Germline-derived CDR1 and CDR2 are SGHVS and FNYEAQ. V shed 1 base and J shed 8 bases, with 5 bases lying between them. CDR3 length: 12 amino acids. CDR3 sequence: CASSLEREKLFF. The CDR3 DNA sequence: TGTGCCAGCAGCTTAGAGCGGGAAAAACTGTTTTTT. Full variable domain (rest looked up from reference TRBV7-6 and TRBJ1-4): GAGVSQSPRYKVTKRGQDVALRCDPISGHVSLYWYRQALGQGPEFLTYFNYEAQQDKSGLPNDRFSAERPEGSISTLTIQRTEQRDSAMYRCASSLEREKLFFGSGTQLSVL.

This clonotype has at least ten counts. The V and J genes are TRBV12-3 or TRBV12-4 and TRBJ1-2; D unclear. The CDR3 sequence is 12 residues long. Trimming took off 5 bases at V and 4 bases at J, with 8 bases between the two ends. The CDR3 sequence: CASSPMTYGYTF. CDR3 nucleotides: TGTGCCAGCAGTCCGATGACCTATGGCTACACCTTC.

The CDR3 spells CASSLGHSGANVLTF. The DNA of the CDR3 is TGTGCCAGCAGCTTGGGACATTCTGGGGCCAACGTCCTGACTTTC. The chain employs TRBV5-5 and TRBJ2-6; no clear D. Trimming removed 0 bases at V and 1 base at J, with 5 bases between. Per the germline V gene, CDR1 is SGHKS and CDR2 is YYEKEE (reference sequence). This CDR3 comprises 15 residues.

V gene TRBV19 combines with J gene TRBJ2-7; D gene unclear. Deletions cut 8 bases from V and 4 bases from J, with 9 bases between. This CDR3 contains 11 residues. Germline CDR1 and CDR2: LNHDA and SQIVND (reference sequence). The CDR3 region is CASVSYYEQYF. The CDR3 nucleotides are TGTGCCAGTGTCAGCTATTACGAGCAGTACTTC.